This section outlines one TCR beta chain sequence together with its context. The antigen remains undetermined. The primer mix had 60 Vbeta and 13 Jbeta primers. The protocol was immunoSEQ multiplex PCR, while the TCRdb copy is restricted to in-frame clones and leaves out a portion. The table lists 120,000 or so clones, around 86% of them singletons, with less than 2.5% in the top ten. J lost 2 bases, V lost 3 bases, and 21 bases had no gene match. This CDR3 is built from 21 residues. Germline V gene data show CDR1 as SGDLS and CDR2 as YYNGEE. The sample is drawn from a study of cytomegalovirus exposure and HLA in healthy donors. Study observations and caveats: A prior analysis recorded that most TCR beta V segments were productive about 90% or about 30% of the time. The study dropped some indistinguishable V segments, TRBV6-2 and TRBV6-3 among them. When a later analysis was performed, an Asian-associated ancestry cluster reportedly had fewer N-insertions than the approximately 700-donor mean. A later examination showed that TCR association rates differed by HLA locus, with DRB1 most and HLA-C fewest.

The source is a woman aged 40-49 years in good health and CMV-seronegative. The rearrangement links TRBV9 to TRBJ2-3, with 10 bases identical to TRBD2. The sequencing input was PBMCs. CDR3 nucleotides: TGTGCCAGCAGCGCCAGAGGAGCGGGGCTAGCGGGGGCCACAACCACAGATACGCAGTATTTT. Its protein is CASSARGAGLAGATTTDTQYF.